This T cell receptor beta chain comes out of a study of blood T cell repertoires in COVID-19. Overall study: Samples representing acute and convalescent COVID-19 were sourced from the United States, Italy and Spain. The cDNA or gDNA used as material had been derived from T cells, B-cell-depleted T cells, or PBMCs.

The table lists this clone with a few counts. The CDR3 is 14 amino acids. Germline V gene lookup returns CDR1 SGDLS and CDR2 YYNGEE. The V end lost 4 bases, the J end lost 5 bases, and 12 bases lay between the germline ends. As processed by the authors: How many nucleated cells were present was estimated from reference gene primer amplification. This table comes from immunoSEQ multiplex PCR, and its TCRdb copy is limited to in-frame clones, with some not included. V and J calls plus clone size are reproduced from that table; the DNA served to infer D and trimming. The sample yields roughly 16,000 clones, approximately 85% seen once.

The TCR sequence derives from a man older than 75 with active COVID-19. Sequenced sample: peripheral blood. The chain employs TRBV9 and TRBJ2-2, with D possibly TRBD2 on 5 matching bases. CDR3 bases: TGTGCCAGCAGCTTCCAGACGGGGACCGGGGAGCTGTTTTTT. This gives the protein CASSFQTGTGELFF.